This T cell receptor beta chain was profiled in a study of blood T cells in healthy people across ages. There are a few counts of this clonotype. Collection of around 10 milliliters of peripheral blood was performed for each donor. Combining a sample-barcoded 5' primer with a J-beta primer mix, a second PCR ran for about 7 to 11 cycles. Tags on each cDNA molecule came from a template-switch adaptor with 12 random nucleotides. The study obtained at least 2.5 million CDR3-containing paired-end reads from every sample. TCRdb analysed the 5' RACE reads with MiXCR anew, one entry per CDR3 protein. The repertoire holds 650,000 to 1,000,000 distinct CDR3 sequences, with roughly 46% as singletons. Deletions cut 5 bases from V and 11 bases from J, with 20 bases between. This CDR3 is built from 14 residues.

This receptor was taken from a man older than 75 in good health. The source material was blood. The rearrangement links TRBV12-3 or TRBV12-4 to TRBJ2-3; possible D gene TRBD2, 6 bases. DNA of the CDR3: TGTGCCAGCAGTGGACTGGGAGGTACAGATGTGCAGTATTTT. It translates to CASSGLGGTDVQYF.